One and the same sample provided the 23 T cell receptor beta chains below, sequenced in a study of T cell responses to AZD1222 COVID-19 vaccine. Produced via immunoSEQ multiplex PCR; TCRdb's table is partial and in-frame only. Of roughly 200,000 clones listed, 85% to 95% were seen once; the top ten hold under 1.1%. This specimen was peripheral blood, taken 28 days after the second dose of the MenACWY control vaccine. These receptors were collected from an adult who received the MenACWY meningococcal vaccine as a control.

The chain has TRBV5-8 and TRBJ2-5; D tentatively fits TRBD1 or TRBD2 (5 bases each). Germline V CDR1 and CDR2: SGHTS, YDEGEE. V shed 4 bases and J shed 2 bases, with 18 bases lying between them. The CDR3 is 16 amino acids. CDR3 DNA: TGTGCCAGCAGCCGCTTTATGGGGGACCTTCAAGAGACCCAGTACTTC. Translating gives CASSRFMGDLQETQYF.

This clone was found once. The J gene is TRBJ1-2, the V gene TRBV6-5; tentatively, D is TRBD1 (6 bases). From germline, CDR1 is MNHEY and CDR2 SVGAGI. The CDR3 totals 15 residues. The ends were cut back, 4 bases at V and 4 bases at J, with 16 bases in the middle. Here the CDR3 reads CASSFPTGSSYGYTF. The CDR3 DNA is TGTGCCAGCAGTTTCCCAACAGGGTCTTCCTATGGCTACACCTTC.

This rearrangement joins TRBV2 to TRBJ1-5; no clear D. There are 14 residues in the CDR3. The V end lost 4 bases, the J end lost 0 bases, and 7 bases lay between the germline ends. Germline-derived CDR1 and CDR2 are SNHLY and FYNNEI. The CDR3 coding sequence is TGTGCCAGCAGTGTGTTGTATAGCAATCAGCCCCAGCATTTT. Translated, it gives CASSVLYSNQPQHF.

The chain combines TRBV18 with TRBJ1-1, with a tentative D call TRBD1 (5 bases). With 4 bases removed from V and 5 bases from J, the gap between germline ends came to 8 bases. CDR1 is KGHSH and CDR2 is LQKENI in the germline V gene. There are 12 residues in the CDR3. CDR3 in amino acids: CASSLQGTEAFF. In DNA form, the CDR3 reads TGTGCCAGCTCACTTCAGGGTACTGAAGCTTTCTTT.

The chain carries TRBV13 and TRBJ1-6; maybe TRBD1 (6 bases). V was trimmed by 5 bases and J by 8 bases, leaving 16 bases between them. CDR1 PRHDT and CDR2 FYEKMQ come from the germline V gene (reference sequence). The CDR3 length is 15 residues. This CDR3 reads CASSLQGYRDSPLHF. CDR3 bases: TGTGCCAGCAGCCTACAGGGCTATAGGGATTCACCCCTCCACTTT.

V usage is TRBV6-5 and J usage is TRBJ2-1; 7 bases line up with TRBD1. Germline loops: CDR1 MNHEY, CDR2 SVGAGI. Trimming at V came to 4 bases and at J to 7 bases, leaving 7 bases not matched to a gene. The CDR3 sequence is 14 residues long. The CDR3 DNA reads as TGTGCCAGCAGTTCGACAGGGAATATTAATGAGCAGTTCTTC. It is translated as CASSSTGNINEQFF.

The chain combines TRBV7-8 with TRBJ1-4, with TRBD1 identical over 9 bases. J was trimmed by 6 bases and V by 5 bases; bases with no gene match: 7. CDR1 is SGHVS and CDR2 is FQNEAQ in the germline V gene. This CDR3 contains 15 residues. The CDR3 here is CASSQSGTGYEKLFF. CDR3 bases: TGTGCCAGCAGCCAGTCCGGGACAGGGTATGAAAAACTGTTTTTT.

The V and J genes are TRBV10-3 and TRBJ1-2; D not certain. The CDR3 is made up of 15 amino acids. V gave up 2 bases and J gave up 5 bases, with 15 bases separating them. CDR1 and CDR2 (germline): ENHRY, SYGVKD. The CDR3 reads CAISEMVAGVYGYTF. Written as DNA, the CDR3 is TGTGCCATCAGTGAGATGGTGGCTGGAGTGTATGGCTACACCTTC.

A note on this clone: The limits of the CDR3 on the DNA are not certain, so only TCRdb's listed CDR3 is given. This chain connects TRBV30 to TRBJ2-7. In germline, CDR1 is GTSNPN, CDR2 SVGIG (reference sequence). The CDR3 has 12 residues if both end residues are counted. The CDR3 is CAWARGNIYPDF.

The chain links TRBV3-1 (or the pseudogene TRBV3-2) to TRBJ1-5; D ambiguous. The CDR3 has 15 residues. The germline V gene has CDR1 LGHDT and CDR2 YNNKEL (reference sequence). V lost 1 base and J lost 1, with 8 bases in between. This CDR3 reads CASSQGTVSNQPQHF. The CDR3 coding sequence is TGTGCCAGCAGCCAAGGAACAGTAAGCAATCAGCCCCAGCATTTT.

The CDR3 nucleotides read TGTGCCAGCAGTGACCGACGGGGGAACACTGAAGCTTTCTTT. Protein: CASSDRRGNTEAFF. The chain recombines TRBV25-1 with TRBJ1-1; no firm D call. CDR3 length equals 14 residues. The ends were cut back, 3 bases at V and 1 base at J, with 9 bases in the middle. The germline gives CDR1 MGHDK, CDR2 SYGVNS.

The rearrangement joins TRBV23-1 to TRBJ2-1; tentative D call: TRBD1 (5 bases). TRBV23-1 is flagged as an ORF with uncertain function. With 1 base removed from V and 4 bases from J, the gap between germline ends came to 14 bases. The CDR3 loop spans 16 amino acids. CDR3 loop: CASSQFRTFDYNEQFF. The CDR3 DNA follows: TGCGCCAGCAGTCAATTCAGGACATTTGATTACAATGAGCAGTTCTTC.

This chain joins TRBV24-1 and TRBJ2-2; D gene uncertain. Germline CDR1 KGHDR, CDR2 SFDVKD. The length of the CDR3 is 12 residues. Trimming took off 5 bases at V and 4 bases at J, with 4 bases between the two ends. CDR3 in DNA: TGTGCCACCAGTGCGGCCACCGGGGAGCTGTTTTTT. Its translation is CATSAATGELFF.

The chain uses TRBV7-6 and TRBJ2-1; maybe TRBD2 (7 bases). CDR3 length: 16 amino acids. The germline V and J ends were trimmed by 2 bases and 0 bases, with 11 bases remaining between them. Germline V CDR1 and CDR2: SGHVS, FNYEAQ. The CDR3: CASSLRGGGSYNEQFF. Written as DNA, the CDR3 is TGTGCCAGCAGCTTACGAGGGGGGGGCTCCTACAATGAGCAGTTCTTC.

This clone was recorded once. The V gene is TRBV3-1 (or the pseudogene TRBV3-2), the J gene TRBJ1-4; TRBD1 matches 7 bases. Germline CDR1 LGHDT, CDR2 YNNKEL (reference sequence). V was pared by 2 bases and J by 2 bases, with 5 bases of the junction left unmatched. This CDR3 spans 16 amino acids. CDR3 residues: CASSQRGPRTNEKLFF. For the CDR3, the DNA is TGTGCCAGCAGCCAAAGGGGGCCTCGGACTAATGAAAAACTGTTTTTT.

The chain uses TRBV6-5 and TRBJ1-3; tentative D call: TRBD1 (5 bases). CDR1 and CDR2 from the germline V gene are MNHEY and SVGAGI. V lost 7 bases to trimming and J lost 4 bases, with 11 bases between them. The CDR3 is 13 residues long. The CDR3 is CASIMAGGNTIYF. In nucleotides, the CDR3 is TGTGCCAGCATCATGGCAGGGGGAAACACCATATATTTT.

This chain links TRBV5-8 with TRBJ1-1, with 9 bases that match TRBD1. V gave up 2 bases and J gave up 3 bases; unmatched junction bases: 8. This CDR3 region has 16 residues. Germline values: CDR1 SGHTS, CDR2 YDEGEE. CDR3 protein: CASSFYRGLGDTEAFF. CDR3 in DNA: TGTGCCAGCAGCTTCTACAGGGGGCTAGGGGACACTGAAGCTTTCTTT.

The rearrangement joins TRBV29-1 to TRBJ1-2; perhaps TRBD1 as D (5 bases). This CDR3 comprises 14 residues. Trimming cost V 6 bases and J 5 bases, with 19 bases left between them. Germline V gives CDR1 SQVTM, CDR2 ANQGSEA. This CDR3 is CSVETVGAKYGYTF. Here the CDR3 DNA reads TGCAGCGTGGAGACAGTCGGGGCGAAGTATGGCTACACCTTC.

The CDR3 DNA reads TGTGCCAGCAGCTTGGCCTTTCAGGGGAAGGGTGAAAAACTGTTTTTT. Translating it yields CASSLAFQGKGEKLFF. The chain links TRBV5-4 to TRBJ1-4; a possible D gene is TRBD1 (6 bases). Per the germline V gene, CDR1 is SGHNT and CDR2 is YYREEE (reference sequence). V lost 0 bases, J lost 7 bases, and 16 bases lay in between. CDR3 length: 16 residues.

V and J are TRBV5-5 and TRBJ1-1, with unresolved D. V was clipped by 4 bases and J by 1 base, with 8 bases between them. Germline CDR1 reads SGHKS; CDR2 reads YYEKEE (reference sequence). CDR3 length: 13 residues. CDR3 region: CASSRFTNTEAFF. CDR3 DNA sequence: TGTGCCAGCAGCCGGTTCACGAACACTGAAGCTTTCTTT. Variable domain in full (rest from reference TRBV5-5 and TRBJ1-1): DAGVTQSPTHLIKTRGQQVTLRCSPISGHKSVSWYQQVLGQGPQFIFQYYEKEERGRGNFPDRFSARQFPNYSSELNVNALLLGDSALYLCASSRFTNTEAFFGQGTRLTVV.

The chain uses TRBV15 and TRBJ2-4; the match to TRBD2 covers 9 bases. Losses at the gene ends were 0 bases for V and 8 bases for J; bases not matched to a gene: 11. The CDR3 has 17 amino acids. Germline CDR1 reads LNHNV; CDR2 reads YYDKDF (reference sequence). The CDR3 nucleotides are TGTGCCACCAGCAGAGAAATGGGTAGCGGGGGTACGCACATTCAGTACTTC. This translates into CATSREMGSGGTHIQYF.

The chain has TRBV30 and TRBJ1-3; D not certain. There are 12 residues in the CDR3. The V end lost 5 bases, the J end lost 4 bases, and 9 bases lay between the germline ends. CDR1 is GTSNPN and CDR2 is SVGIG in the germline V gene (reference sequence). The CDR3 reads CAWLLPGNTIYF. The DNA for the CDR3 is TGTGCCTGGCTGTTGCCCGGAAACACCATATATTTT. Full variable domain (remainder filled in from reference TRBV30 and TRBJ1-3): SQTIHQWPATLVQPVGSPLSLECTVEGTSNPNLYWYRQAAGRGLQLLFYSVGIGQISSEVPQNLSASRPQDRQFILSSKKLLLSDSGFYLCAWLLPGNTIYFGEGSWLTVV.

The chain uses TRBV6-2 or TRBV6-3 and TRBJ1-5; no clear D gene. V lost 0 bases and J 6 bases, leaving 12 bases between the germline ends. The CDR3 spans 15 residues. Germline loops: CDR1 MNHEY, CDR2 SVGEGT. CDR3 residues: CASSYSSQLGQPQHF. The CDR3 DNA sequence: TGTGCCAGCAGTTACTCGAGTCAGCTTGGTCAGCCCCAGCATTTT.